This entry lists 30 T cell receptor beta chains sequenced from one sample in a study of CD8 T cells in ankylosing spondylitis. For these receptors, no antigen is known. TCRdb analysed the 5' RACE reads with MiXCR anew, one entry per CDR3 protein. The sample carries a few hundred thousand distinct CDR3 sequences, 15% to 20% recorded once. Overall study results and limits: A TCR beta motif of about 8 highly homologous variants seemed to mark ankylosing spondylitis blood.

Input material: blood, either unsorted or a sorted T cell fraction (not recorded which). Receptors originate from a male donor with ankylosing spondylitis.

The chain carries TRBV28 and TRBJ2-1; TRBD2 matches 8 bases. CDR1 is MDHEN and CDR2 is SYDVKM in the germline V gene. CDR3 size: 14 residues. The V gene end was trimmed by 7 bases and the J gene end by 1 base; junction bases not matched to a gene: 3. The CDR3 bases are TGTGCCAGCACCACTAGCGGTTCCTACAATGAGCAGTTCTTC. This codes for CASTTSGSYNEQFF.

This clonotype was counted once. The rearrangement joins TRBV18 to TRBJ2-1; unclear D gene. The V gene lost 6 bases and the J gene lost 6 bases, with 9 bases spanning the gap. Germline V CDR1 and CDR2: KGHSH, LQKENI. The CDR3 sequence is 12 residues long. The CDR3 is CASSPVVNEQFF. In DNA form, the CDR3 reads TGTGCCAGCTCCCCCGTCGTCAATGAGCAGTTCTTC.

This clonotype has more than one count but fewer than ten. This chain uses TRBV29-1 with TRBJ1-2; D not certain. In germline, CDR1 is SQVTM, CDR2 ANQGSEA. Trimming stripped 3 bases from V and 3 bases from J, with 14 bases between. This CDR3 region has 14 residues. Written as DNA, the CDR3 is TGCAGCGTTGAGTATCGAGGGTTGGACTATGGCTACACCTTC. Protein product: CSVEYRGLDYGYTF.

The CDR3 spells CAWSGLMNIQYF. The CDR3 bases are TGTGCCTGGTCGGGACTAATGAACATTCAGTACTTC. The chain carries TRBV30 and TRBJ2-4, with TRBD2 identical over 7 bases. This CDR3 comprises 12 residues. CDR1 and CDR2 from the germline V gene are GTSNPN and SVGIG (reference sequence). With 5 bases clipped from V and 7 bases from J, the junction kept 5 bases outside the gene matches. Supplemented by reference TRBV30 and TRBJ2-4, the full variable domain reads SQTIHQWPATLVQPVGSPLSLECTVEGTSNPNLYWYRQAAGRGLQLLFYSVGIGQISSEVPQNLSASRPQDRQFILSSKKLLLSDSGFYLCAWSGLMNIQYFGAGTRLSVL.

The chain has TRBV12-3 or TRBV12-4 and TRBJ1-2; tentative D call: TRBD1 (5 bases). Between the trimmed V and J ends, which lost 5 bases and 4 bases, there was a span of 20 bases. This CDR3 region has 16 residues. The CDR3 sequence: CASSVFWSRAGYGYTF. The CDR3, as DNA: TGTGCCAGCAGTGTCTTCTGGAGCAGGGCGGGCTATGGCTACACCTTC.

This clonotype was seen at least ten times. The chain links TRBV29-1 to TRBJ2-1; 12 bases map to TRBD2. The CDR3 spans 22 residues. Per the germline V gene, CDR1 is SQVTM and CDR2 is ANQGSEA. The J segment lost 1 base and the V segment lost 3 bases, leaving 22 bases of the junction unmatched. DNA of the CDR3: TGCAGCGTTGAGTTACGGACTAGCGGGGCAGTAGTTGGGCCTAGGTCCTACAATGAGCAGTTCTTC. This gives the protein CSVELRTSGAVVGPRSYNEQFF.

The chain links TRBV4-2 to TRBJ2-7; D remains unclear. The CDR3 has 16 amino acids. Germline assignment: CDR1 LGHNA and CDR2 YNFKEQ. Trimming stripped 0 bases from V and 3 bases from J, with 15 bases between. The CDR3 DNA reads as TGTGCCAGCAGCCAAGAGGGCCGGCTCGATTTCTACGAGCAGTACTTC. Its translation: CASSQEGRLDFYEQYF.

This clonotype was detected a few times. The rearrangement joins TRBV12-3 or TRBV12-4 to TRBJ2-7, with D perhaps TRBD1 (5 bases). The CDR3 loop spans 14 amino acids. V shed 5 bases and J shed 1 base, with 12 bases lying between them. In DNA form, the CDR3 reads TGTGCCAGCAGTCCAAACAGGAATTCCTACGAGCAGTACTTC. It is translated as CASSPNRNSYEQYF.

Only a few counts were recorded for this clonotype. J is TRBJ1-4 and V is TRBV4-3, with a tentative D call TRBD1 (5 bases). The V gene's germline CDR1 is LGHNA and CDR2 YSLEER. The ends were cut back, 0 bases at V and 3 bases at J, with 11 bases in the middle. CDR3 length equals 16 residues. The CDR3 coding sequence is TGCGCCAGCAGCCAAGAACCAGGGTGGTCTAATGAAAAACTGTTTTTT. Its protein product is CASSQEPGWSNEKLFF.

V and J are TRBV4-1 and TRBJ1-2; D is possibly TRBD1 (5 bases). V lost 3 bases and J lost 4, with 15 bases in between. The CDR3 covers 15 residues. The germline gives CDR1 MGHRA, CDR2 YSYEKL. This CDR3 reads CASSQHADSPYGYTF. CDR3 coding DNA: TGCGCCAGCAGCCAGCACGCCGACAGTCCCTATGGCTACACCTTC.

This clonotype turned up a few times. This chain joins TRBV7-8 and TRBJ1-1, with TRBD1 matching 7 bases. The length of the CDR3 is 13 residues. V gave up 5 bases and J gave up 5 bases; unmatched junction bases: 5. Germline assignment: CDR1 SGHVS and CDR2 FQNEAQ. The CDR3 coding sequence is TGTGCCAGCAGCCAACAACAGGGGACTGAAGCTTTCTTT. Protein product: CASSQQQGTEAFF.

The rearrangement joins TRBV6-1 to TRBJ1-5, with D maybe TRBD1 (5 bases). The germline CDR1 and CDR2 sequences are MNHNS and SASEGT. CDR3 length: 19 residues. Deletions cut 0 bases from V and 0 bases from J, with 18 bases between. This CDR3 reads CASSEAGPTVGYSNQPQHF. CDR3 coding DNA: TGTGCCAGCAGTGAAGCGGGACCAACAGTTGGGTATAGCAATCAGCCCCAGCATTTT.

The rearrangement uses TRBV19 and TRBJ2-7; maybe TRBD2 (6 bases). Germline V CDR1 and CDR2: LNHDA, SQIVND (reference sequence). Trimming pared 3 bases from V and 2 bases from J, leaving 14 bases between. This CDR3 is built from 15 residues. CDR3 region: CASSIGGVGAYEQYF. The DNA of the CDR3 is TGTGCCAGTAGTATCGGGGGTGTGGGAGCCTACGAGCAGTACTTC.

The table lists this clonotype with a few counts. V gene TRBV4-3 combines with J gene TRBJ2-7; 11 positions agree with TRBD2. The germline CDR1 and CDR2 sequences are LGHNA and YSLEER. With V trimmed by 1 base and J by 4 bases, 3 bases remained unmatched. The CDR3 is 15 amino acids. The CDR3 DNA reads TGCGCCAGCAGCCAAGGACTAGCGGGAAGATACGAGCAGTACTTC. Residues: CASSQGLAGRYEQYF.

This clonotype was seen at least ten times. The gene calls are TRBV7-9 and TRBJ1-1; D is perhaps TRBD1 (5 bases). CDR1 SEHNR and CDR2 FQNEAQ come from the germline V gene (reference sequence). Trimming took off 5 bases at V and 8 bases at J, with 12 bases between the two ends. The CDR3 has 12 residues. This CDR3 is CASSGGDGEAFF. CDR3 coding DNA: TGTGCCAGCAGCGGGGGGGACGGCGAAGCTTTCTTT. Full variable domain (missing parts from reference TRBV7-9 and TRBJ1-1): DTGVSQNPRHKITKRGQNVTFRCDPISEHNRLYWYRQTLGQGPEFLTYFQNEAQLEKSRLLSDRFSAERPKGSFSTLEIQRTEQGDSAMYLCASSGGDGEAFFGQGTRLTVV.

A word on this clonotype: The junction departs from the called germline gene at one end, perhaps through a read error. The chain recombines TRBV28 with TRBJ2-7; 7 bases map to TRBD2. The CDR3 loop spans 14 amino acids. Germline V gene data show CDR1 as MDHEN and CDR2 as SYDVKM. CDR3 nucleotide sequence: TGTGCCAGCAGTGCAGGCGGGAGCTCCAACGAGCAGTACTTC. The encoded protein is CASSAGGSSNEQYF.

This clonotype was recorded a few times. The V call is TRBV7-8, the J call TRBJ2-5, with D unclear. The CDR3 covers 11 residues. The germline CDR1 and CDR2 sequences are SGHVS and FQNEAQ. Trimming stripped 8 bases from V and 5 bases from J, with 9 bases between. CDR3 nucleotides: TGTGCCAGCGGGTGGCTGGAGACCCAGTACTTC. It codes for CASGWLETQYF.

This clonotype came up a few times. J is TRBJ1-1 and V is TRBV9; D is undetermined. V was trimmed by 3 bases and J by 6 bases, leaving 9 bases between them. The germline CDR1 and CDR2 sequences are SGDLS and YYNGEE. The length of the CDR3 is 12 residues. This CDR3 is CASSATGAEAFF. CDR3 DNA: TGTGCCAGCAGCGCCACGGGCGCTGAAGCTTTCTTT. Full variable domain (outside the CDR3, taken from reference TRBV9 and TRBJ1-1): DSGVTQTPKHLITATGQRVTLRCSPRSGDLSVYWYQQSLDQGLQFLIQYYNGEERAKGNILERFSAQQFPDLHSELNLSSLELGDSALYFCASSATGAEAFFGQGTRLTVV.

There are a few counts of this clonotype. The chain employs TRBV29-1 and TRBJ2-7, with TRBD1 matching 7 bases. The ends lost 6 bases at V and 2 bases at J; junction bases unmatched: 4. The CDR3 runs to 12 residues. Germline-derived CDR1 and CDR2 are SQVTM and ANQGSEA. Here the CDR3 reads CSVRQGTYEQYF. CDR3 coding DNA: TGCAGCGTCCGACAGGGAACCTACGAGCAGTACTTC.

This clonotype was detected ten times or more. Sequence at one end of the junction differs from germline and may be a read error. This rearrangement joins TRBV6-1 to TRBJ2-1, with 11 nucleotides matching TRBD2. CDR1 and CDR2 (germline): MNHNS, SASEGT. This CDR3 has 15 amino acids. The CDR3: CASSRLAGGYNEQFF. The CDR3 nucleotides read TGCGCCAGCAGCCGTCTAGCGGGGGGATACAATGAGCAGTTCTTC.

This clonotype was found a few times. CDR3 in DNA: TGTGCCAGCAGCTCTGGAAGTAACGAGCAGTACTTC. Amino acid sequence: CASSSGSNEQYF. This sequence joins TRBV7-9 and TRBJ2-7; D ambiguous. CDR3 length: 12 residues. The germline gives CDR1 SEHNR, CDR2 FQNEAQ (reference sequence). Trimming cost V 4 bases and J 5 bases, with 9 bases left between them.

The chain links TRBV4-1 to TRBJ2-7, with D maybe TRBD2 (6 bases). Trimming pared 1 base from V and 1 base from J, leaving 11 bases between. Germline-derived CDR1 and CDR2 are MGHRA and YSYEKL. The CDR3 spans 15 residues. The CDR3 here is CASSQGPGVSYEQYF. The CDR3 coding sequence is TGCGCCAGCAGCCAAGGTCCGGGGGTATCCTACGAGCAGTACTTC.

This clonotype was seen only a few times. The V gene is TRBV7-9, the J gene TRBJ1-3; 8 bases match TRBD1. This CDR3 is built from 13 residues. Trimming cost V 8 bases and J 2 bases; bases outside gene matches: 2. Germline assignment: CDR1 SEHNR and CDR2 FQNEAQ (reference sequence). CDR3 amino acids: CASETGAGNTIYF. The CDR3, as DNA: TGTGCCAGCGAGACAGGGGCTGGAAACACCATATATTTT.

J is TRBJ1-6 and V is TRBV9; no clear D. Germline V gene lookup returns CDR1 SGDLS and CDR2 YYNGEE. With 0 bases removed from V and 5 bases from J, the gap between germline ends came to 15 bases. The CDR3 has 17 residues. CDR3 sequence reads: CASSVGIGVSDNSPLHF. CDR3 DNA sequence: TGTGCCAGCAGCGTAGGAATCGGGGTATCAGATAATTCACCCCTCCACTTT.

This chain uses TRBV6-1 with TRBJ2-7; 7 bases agree with TRBD2. The CDR3 sequence is 14 residues long. The V and J ends lost 8 bases and 3 bases, in that order; junction bases with no gene match: 10. Per germline, CDR1 MNHNS and CDR2 SASEGT. CDR3 region: CASRGGSFSYEQYF. CDR3 sequence (DNA): TGTGCCAGCCGGGGCGGGAGTTTTAGCTACGAGCAGTACTTC.

The chain is built from TRBV18 and TRBJ2-1; a possible D gene is TRBD1 (5 bases). The V gene's germline CDR1 is KGHSH and CDR2 LQKENI. The length of the CDR3 is 14 residues. Trimming removed 3 bases from V and 6 bases from J, with 12 bases in between. CDR3 coding DNA: TGTGCCAGCTCACCCGATGACAGAATCAATGAGCAGTTCTTC. Translating gives CASSPDDRINEQFF. The full variable domain, completed using reference TRBV18 and TRBJ2-1, is NAGVMQNPRHLVRRRGQEARLRCSPMKGHSHVYWYRQLPEEGLKFMVYLQKENIIDESGMPKERFSAEFPKEGPSILRIQQVVRGDSAAYFCASSPDDRINEQFFGPGTRLTVL.

This clonotype was seen more than once but under ten times. The rearrangement uses TRBV12-3 or TRBV12-4 and TRBJ2-2, with a weak D call TRBD2 (6 bases). The CDR3 runs 15 residues. Between the trimmed V and J ends, which lost 3 bases and 4 bases, there was a span of 12 bases. This CDR3 reads CASSFPGASTGELFF. The CDR3 nucleotides read TGTGCCAGCAGTTTTCCGGGAGCCAGCACCGGGGAGCTGTTTTTT.

This clonotype turned up a few times. The chain joins TRBV4-2 to TRBJ2-7, with D perhaps TRBD1 (6 bases). V was shortened by 3 bases and J by 1 base, with 7 bases between the two germline ends. In germline, CDR1 is LGHNA, CDR2 YNFKEQ. This CDR3 spans 13 amino acids. The CDR3 loop reads CASSHGQSYEQYF. CDR3 sequence (DNA): TGTGCCAGCAGCCACGGACAGTCCTACGAGCAGTACTTC.

This clonotype occurred a few times. V is TRBV12-3 or TRBV12-4 and J is TRBJ2-3; 7 positions match TRBD1. V was pared by 8 bases and J by 3 bases, with 11 bases of the junction left unmatched. This CDR3 has 15 amino acids. Written as DNA, the CDR3 is TGTGCCAGCTCCCCGCGTGGCAGGGGGACAGATACGCAGTATTTT. It yields the protein CASSPRGRGTDTQYF.

The CDR3 loop is CASSQGGDYGYTF. The CDR3 bases are TGTGCCAGCAGCCAAGGTGGGGACTATGGCTACACCTTC. V and J are TRBV6-1 and TRBJ1-2; D unclear. This CDR3 comprises 13 residues. The germline V and J ends were trimmed by 6 bases and 3 bases, with 11 bases remaining between them. Looked up from germline, CDR1 is MNHNS and CDR2 is SASEGT.